The entry below describes one TCR beta chain. Its antigen is currently unknown. Generated by immunoSEQ multiplex PCR, the TCRdb table keeps only in-frame clones and is missing some. The sample shows about 27,000 clones, 70% to 90% of them seen only once. V gave up 0 bases and J gave up 4 bases, with 7 bases separating them. The CDR3 covers 13 residues. CDR1 SGHRS and CDR2 YFSETQ come from the germline V gene. This entry belongs to a study of T cells in localized non-small cell lung cancer. Overall study results and limits: It was uninvolved adjacent lung that showed the highest T cell clonality, exceeding tumor. With higher T cell density in blood came longer overall survival. Among the top 100 tumor clones, a median about 60 appeared in adjacent lung. Sequencing involved a lone tumor region, leaving heterogeneity possible.

The source was peripheral blood, collected before any cancer treatment. The V gene is TRBV5-1, the J gene TRBJ1-2; D not certain. The receptor was derived from a female donor of 60 years or more with stage II squamous cell lung carcinoma. The CDR3 nucleotides are TGCGCCAGCAGCTTGGGGGAATCCTATGGCTACACCTTC. Translation: CASSLGESYGYTF.